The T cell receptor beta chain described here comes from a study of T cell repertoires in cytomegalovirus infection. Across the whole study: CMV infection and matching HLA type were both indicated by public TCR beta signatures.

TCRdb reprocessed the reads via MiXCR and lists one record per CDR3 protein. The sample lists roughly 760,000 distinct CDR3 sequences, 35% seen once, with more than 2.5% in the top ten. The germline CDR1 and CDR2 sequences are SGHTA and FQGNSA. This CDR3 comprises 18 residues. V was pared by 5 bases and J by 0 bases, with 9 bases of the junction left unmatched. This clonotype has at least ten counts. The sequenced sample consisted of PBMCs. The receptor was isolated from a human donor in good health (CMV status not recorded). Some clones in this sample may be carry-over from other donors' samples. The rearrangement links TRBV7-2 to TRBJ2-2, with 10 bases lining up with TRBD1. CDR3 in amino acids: CASSQPGTGATNTGELFF. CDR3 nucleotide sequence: TGTGCCAGCAGCCAGCCCGGGACAGGGGCGACGAACACCGGGGAGCTGTTTTTT.